This record looks at one T cell receptor beta chain sequence and its context. The antigen is unknown. Then a second PCR, running roughly 7 to 11 cycles, was carried out with a sample-barcoded 5' primer and a J-beta primer mix. Unique molecular identifiers of 12 random nucleotides labeled each cDNA. TCRdb re-analysed the 5' RACE reads in MiXCR, keeping a single row per CDR3 protein. The profile covers around 800,000 distinct CDR3 sequences, with 35% to 60% appearing a single time and roughly 20% taken by the ten largest. This specimen belongs to a study of blood T cells in healthy people across ages. Study outcomes and limitations: Observed TCR beta diversity per million T cells went down as age went up. This fall followed a roughly linear course with age. When set beside aged donors, long-lived donors presented more naive CD4+ cells and higher diversity.

Donation came from healthy Caucasian individuals in Russia who were aged about 6 to 100. The CDR3 is 13 residues long. V shed 6 bases and J 1 base; nucleotides not matched to a gene: 2. V is TRBV12-3 or TRBV12-4 and J is TRBJ2-5; TRBD1 aligns across 7 bases. The sequence derives from a man older than 75 in good health. Sequencing input: blood. CDR3 protein: CASRRDSQETQYF. DNA for the CDR3: TGTGCCAGCAGACGGGACAGCCAAGAGACCCAGTACTTC.